The TCR beta chain described here comes from a study of blood T cell repertoires in COVID-19. Across the whole study: Donors in the United States, Italy and Spain gave samples during acute or convalescent COVID-19. PBMCs, B-cell-depleted T cells, or T cells were the source of the cDNA or gDNA that made up the material.

In the authors' methods: Estimation of nucleated cell counts was performed using reference gene primer amplification. This table comes from immunoSEQ multiplex PCR, and its TCRdb copy is limited to in-frame clones, with some not included. V and J calls and clone size are given by that table; D and trimming were obtained from the DNA. The sample lists 200,000 to 250,000 clones, approximately 80% occurring once. CDR3 length equals 15 residues. CDR1 and CDR2 (germline): KGHSH, LQKENI. With V trimmed by 6 bases and J by 5 bases, 9 bases remained unmatched. The source material was peripheral blood. This chain connects TRBV18 to TRBJ2-5; TRBD1 matches at 10 bases. This sequence originates from a woman of 80 years or more with acute or convalescent COVID-19. CDR3 DNA sequence: TGTGCCAGCTCGGCGGACAGGGGGGGCACGGAGACCCAGTACTTC. This encodes CASSADRGGTETQYF.